These 13 T cell receptor beta chains share one sample of origin, sequenced in a study of T cell changes during pregnancy in multiple sclerosis. Method: immunoSEQ multiplex PCR; TCRdb's copy keeps in-frame clones and lacks some. Here the sample spans roughly 93,000 clones, 92% being singletons. Sequenced material: peripheral blood, taken after pregnancy. The origin of the receptors is a female donor in good health, enrolled as a control in a pregnancy study.

This chain connects TRBV27 to TRBJ2-7; no reliable D call. CDR1 is MNHEY, CDR2 SMNVEV, per germline (reference sequence). This CDR3 has 13 amino acids. Between the trimmed V and J ends, which lost 2 bases and 2 bases, there was a span of 7 bases. CDR3: CASSLSGPYEQYF. The CDR3 DNA reads TGTGCCAGCAGTTTAAGTGGCCCCTACGAGCAGTACTTC.

The gene calls are TRBV9 and TRBJ2-5; no firm D call. Germline V gives CDR1 SGDLS, CDR2 YYNGEE. The CDR3 runs to 13 residues. V was pared by 0 bases and J by 1 base, with 4 bases between. CDR3 sequence reads: CASSVELQETQYF. CDR3 DNA: TGTGCCAGCAGCGTAGAACTCCAAGAGACCCAGTACTTC.

This chain links TRBV7-6 with TRBJ1-4; D may be TRBD1 (6 bases). The CDR3 has 14 residues. V lost 8 bases and J lost 3, with 13 bases in between. CDR1 and CDR2 from the germline V gene are SGHVS and FNYEAQ. CDR3 region: CASSRDTSNEKLFF. CDR3 in DNA: TGTGCCAGCTCACGGGACACCTCTAATGAAAAACTGTTTTTT.

The rearrangement joins TRBV7-2 to TRBJ1-1; D gene unclear. The length of the CDR3 is 15 residues. Between the trimmed V and J ends, which lost 4 bases and 4 bases, there was a span of 16 bases. Germline loops: CDR1 SGHTA, CDR2 FQGNSA. The CDR3 DNA reads TGTGCCAGCAGCTACAGAGGGTCTTGGGGCACTGAAGCTTTCTTT. Translated, it gives CASSYRGSWGTEAFF.

The V and J genes are TRBV20-1 and TRBJ2-3, with no clear D. Germline V gives CDR1 DFQATT, CDR2 SNEGSKA (reference sequence). Trimming took off 0 bases at V and 7 bases at J, with 5 bases between the two ends. The CDR3 loop spans 11 amino acids. Written as DNA, the CDR3 is TGCAGTGCTAGAGATGTATATACGCAGTATTTT. Translated, it gives CSARDVYTQYF.

V gene TRBV9 combines with J gene TRBJ1-4, with TRBD1 matching 9 bases. J lost 7 bases, V lost 4 bases, and 8 bases had no gene match. This CDR3 has 15 residues. CDR1 is SGDLS and CDR2 is YYNGEE in the germline V gene. CDR3 coding DNA: TGTGCCAGCAGCCCCCGGGACAGGGCGGTTGAAAAACTGTTTTTT. Translating it yields CASSPRDRAVEKLFF.

CDR3 nucleotides: TGTGCCAGCAGCGTTAGCCGGGGGACAGGGACCGGGGAGCTGTTTTTT. Translating it yields CASSVSRGTGTGELFF. V gene TRBV9 combines with J gene TRBJ2-2; 9 nucleotides line up with TRBD1. V dropped 2 bases and J dropped 5; count of bases not matched to a gene: 7. There are 16 residues in the CDR3. Germline CDR1 and CDR2: SGDLS and YYNGEE.

This sequence joins TRBV5-1 and TRBJ2-7; 10 bases line up with TRBD2. In germline, CDR1 is SGHRS, CDR2 YFSETQ. The CDR3 totals 16 residues. V dropped 2 bases and J dropped 4; count of bases not matched to a gene: 9. In DNA, the CDR3 is TGCGCCAGCAGCTTTTATACTAGCGGGAACAATTACGAGCAGTACTTC. Protein sequence: CASSFYTSGNNYEQYF.

The chain uses TRBV2 and TRBJ2-3; no definite D call. This CDR3 is built from 14 residues. CDR1 and CDR2 (germline): SNHLY, FYNNEI. V was clipped by 7 bases and J by 1 base, with 12 bases between them. The DNA of the CDR3 is TGTGCCAGCAAGGCACAGTGGGGCACAGATACGCAGTATTTT. This codes for CASKAQWGTDTQYF.

This rearrangement joins TRBV28 to TRBJ2-7, with 13 bases fitting TRBD2. The CDR3 is made up of 16 amino acids. Germline loops: CDR1 MDHEN, CDR2 SYDVKM. V lost 1 base, J lost 6 bases, and 6 bases stayed unmatched. The CDR3 loop is CASSLLGTSGKSEQYF. The DNA of the CDR3 is TGTGCCAGCAGTTTATTAGGGACTAGCGGGAAGTCCGAGCAGTACTTC.

V is TRBV5-4 and J is TRBJ2-2; D unclear. The CDR3 has 13 amino acids. CDR1 and CDR2 from the germline V gene are SGHNT and YYREEE (reference sequence). Trimming left V 0 bases short and J 5 bases short, with 5 bases between. Written as DNA, the CDR3 is TGTGCCAGCAGCTTGGACAGAACCGGGGAGCTGTTTTTT. It codes for CASSLDRTGELFF.

J is TRBJ1-3 and V is TRBV13; D perhaps matches TRBD1 (6 bases). In germline, CDR1 is PRHDT, CDR2 FYEKMQ (reference sequence). The V end was cut by 0 bases, the J end by 5 bases, with 8 bases between. This CDR3 is 14 amino acids long. This CDR3 reads CASSLGTGRNTIYF. CDR3 in DNA: TGTGCCAGCAGCTTAGGGACAGGAAGAAACACCATATATTTT.

The rearrangement links TRBV6-5 to TRBJ1-1, with D maybe TRBD1 (5 bases). The length of the CDR3 is 15 residues. V was cut by 0 bases and J by 4 bases, with 12 bases left in between. Germline CDR1 is MNHEY and CDR2 is SVGAGI. The CDR3 region is CASSYSGGSVTEAFF. The CDR3 DNA is TGTGCCAGCAGTTACTCGGGGGGTAGCGTCACTGAAGCTTTCTTT.